These 10 T cell receptor beta chains came from one sample sequenced in a study of blood T cell repertoires in COVID-19. Profiling relied on immunoSEQ multiplex PCR, and the TCRdb table lists in-frame clones only, not all of them. The sample lists about 150,000 clones; roughly 83% were seen once. Sequences were obtained from peripheral blood. Receptors originate from a man aged 18 to 29 with active or convalescent COVID-19.

The CDR3 here is CASSHVGGKNTEAFF. The CDR3 nucleotides read TGTGCCAGCAGCCATGTGGGGGGGAAGAACACTGAAGCTTTCTTT. This chain connects TRBV3-1 (or the pseudogene TRBV3-2) to TRBJ1-1; D perhaps matches TRBD1 (5 bases). CDR1 and CDR2 from the germline V gene are LGHDT and YNNKEL (reference sequence). Trimming took 3 bases from V and 1 from J, leaving 12 bases between them. This CDR3 spans 15 amino acids.

This chain connects TRBV6-1 to TRBJ2-3; 9 nucleotides align to TRBD1. V shed 2 bases and J 5 bases; nucleotides not matched to a gene: 11. This CDR3 contains 17 residues. Per the germline V gene, CDR1 is MNHNS and CDR2 is SASEGT. CDR3 in amino acids: CASSESSWDRAEDTQYF. DNA of the CDR3: TGTGCCAGCAGTGAATCTTCTTGGGACAGGGCTGAAGATACGCAGTATTTT.

The CDR3 nucleotides read TGTGCCAGCAGTTTAGGAGGGACCAATCAGCCCCAGCATTTT. It yields the protein CASSLGGTNQPQHF. The chain links TRBV28 to TRBJ1-5; a possible D gene is TRBD1 (5 bases). The CDR3 totals 14 residues. The V gene's germline CDR1 is MDHEN and CDR2 SYDVKM. V was shortened by 2 bases and J by 3 bases, with 8 bases between the two germline ends.

The V call is TRBV29-1, the J call TRBJ1-2; possibly TRBD1 for D (5 bases). The CDR3 length is 13 residues. Germline CDR1 SQVTM, CDR2 ANQGSEA. Trimming took off 5 bases at V and 2 bases at J, with 12 bases between the two ends. The CDR3 region has the DNA TGCAGCGTTCTTCGGGGGAAGAACTATGGCTACACCTTC. Amino acid sequence: CSVLRGKNYGYTF.

This clone was recorded once. V and J are TRBV19 and TRBJ1-6, with a weak D call TRBD1 (6 bases). Germline lookup yields CDR1 LNHDA and CDR2 SQIVND (reference sequence). Trimming took off 10 bases at V and 0 bases at J, with 16 bases between the two ends. This CDR3 spans 16 amino acids. The CDR3 DNA is TGTGCCACTCAACTCAGGGGATACTCCTATAATTCACCCCTCCACTTT. It encodes CATQLRGYSYNSPLHF.

The chain is built from TRBV18 and TRBJ2-3; 7 bases match TRBD2. CDR3 size: 17 residues. V gave up 0 bases and J gave up 4 bases; unmatched junction bases: 10. The germline V gene encodes CDR1 KGHSH and CDR2 LQKENI. CDR3: CASSPPRTSVLSDTQYF. CDR3 bases: TGTGCCAGCTCACCACCGAGAACTAGCGTCTTATCAGATACGCAGTATTTT.

The chain recombines TRBV19 with TRBJ2-7; 7 nucleotides match TRBD2. The ends lost 1 base at V and 2 bases at J; junction bases unmatched: 2. The CDR3 has 14 amino acids. Germline V gives CDR1 LNHDA, CDR2 SQIVND (reference sequence). This CDR3 reads CASSIGGGPYEQYF. The CDR3 DNA is TGTGCCAGTAGTATAGGGGGAGGGCCCTACGAGCAGTACTTC.

The chain recombines TRBV15 with TRBJ2-3, with D perhaps TRBD1 (7 bases). Germline V gene lookup returns CDR1 LNHNV and CDR2 YYDKDF (reference sequence). CDR3 length: 17 amino acids. Trimming stripped 1 base from V and 2 bases from J, with 16 bases between. This chain's CDR3 is CATSRVPDRRDTDTQYF. The CDR3 DNA reads TGTGCCACCAGCAGAGTCCCGGACAGGAGGGACACAGATACGCAGTATTTT.

This rearrangement joins TRBV19 to TRBJ2-1, with D maybe TRBD2 (6 bases). This CDR3 region has 13 residues. The V gene lost 9 bases and the J gene lost 2 bases, with 11 bases spanning the gap. The germline V gene encodes CDR1 LNHDA and CDR2 SQIVND (reference sequence). The CDR3 loop is CASQREPYNEQFF. As DNA, the CDR3 is TGTGCCAGCCAACGGGAGCCCTACAATGAGCAGTTCTTC.

The chain employs TRBV6-5 and TRBJ2-1; TRBD2 matches at 7 bases. V was clipped by 2 bases and J by 4 bases; unmatched bases: 2. The V gene's germline CDR1 is MNHEY and CDR2 SVGAGI. CDR3 length equals 14 residues. The chain's CDR3 is CASSYQRGYNEQFF. As DNA, the CDR3 is TGTGCCAGCAGTTACCAGCGGGGTTACAATGAGCAGTTCTTC.